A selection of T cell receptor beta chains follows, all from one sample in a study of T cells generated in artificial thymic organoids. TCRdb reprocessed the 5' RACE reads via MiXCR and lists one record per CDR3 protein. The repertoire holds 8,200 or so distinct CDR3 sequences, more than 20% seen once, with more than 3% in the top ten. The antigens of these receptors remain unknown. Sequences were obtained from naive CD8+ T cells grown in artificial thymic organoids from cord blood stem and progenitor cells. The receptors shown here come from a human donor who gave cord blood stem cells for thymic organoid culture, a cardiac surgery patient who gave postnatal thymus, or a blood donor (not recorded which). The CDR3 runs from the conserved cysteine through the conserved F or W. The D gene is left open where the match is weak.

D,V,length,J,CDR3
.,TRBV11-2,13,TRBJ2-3,CASSLRTTDTQYF
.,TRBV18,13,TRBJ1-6,CASSPHVGSPLHF
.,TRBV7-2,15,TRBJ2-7,CASSSTGHLSYEQYF
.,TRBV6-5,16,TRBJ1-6,CAGSYHQGSYNSPLHF
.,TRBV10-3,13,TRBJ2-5,CAISSRGQETQYF
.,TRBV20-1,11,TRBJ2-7,CSAREGLEEYF
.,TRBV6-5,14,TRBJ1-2,CASSYSGHPGGYTF
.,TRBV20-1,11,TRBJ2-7,CSASYAYEQYF
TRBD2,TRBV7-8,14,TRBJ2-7,CASSLRGGSGEQYF
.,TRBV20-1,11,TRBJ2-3,CSARGMNTQYF
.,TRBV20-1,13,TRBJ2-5,CSAPGPGQETQYF
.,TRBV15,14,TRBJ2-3,CATSRADRTDTQYF
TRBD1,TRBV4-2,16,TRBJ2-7,CASSPENRGRRDEQYF
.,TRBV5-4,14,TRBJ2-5,CASSLGLPEGTQYF
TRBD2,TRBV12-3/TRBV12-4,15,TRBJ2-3,CASSSETSGRRTQYF
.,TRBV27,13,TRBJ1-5,CASSFAGNRPQHF
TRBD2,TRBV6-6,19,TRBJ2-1,CASSYSIVSCGRYHNEQFF
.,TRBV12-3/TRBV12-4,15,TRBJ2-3,CASRPRQAHTDTQYF
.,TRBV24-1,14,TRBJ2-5,CATSDLGHQETQYF
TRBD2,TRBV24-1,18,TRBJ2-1,CATSDASGGASSHNEQFF
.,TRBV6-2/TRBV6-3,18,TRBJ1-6,CASSSGQILCSYNSPLHF
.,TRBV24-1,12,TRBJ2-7,CATSVTGDEQYF
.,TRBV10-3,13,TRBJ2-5,CASGTPYQETQYF
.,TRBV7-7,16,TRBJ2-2,CASSSAGGLNTGELFF
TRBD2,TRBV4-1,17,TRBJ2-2,CASSQEGPRGGTGELFF
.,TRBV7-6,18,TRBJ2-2,CASSLNTGLNYYTGELFF
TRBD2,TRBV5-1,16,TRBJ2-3,CASGPPGGGWTDAQYF
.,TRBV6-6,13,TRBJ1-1,CASRWAGGTEAFF
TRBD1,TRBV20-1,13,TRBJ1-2,CSAWTGAVYGYTF
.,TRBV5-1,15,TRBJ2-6,CASRGGGSGANVLTF
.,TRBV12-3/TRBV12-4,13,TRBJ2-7,CASSFGSPYEQYF
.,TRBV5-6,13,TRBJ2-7,CASSWGGTYEQYF
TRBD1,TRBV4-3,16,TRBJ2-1,CASSQVRRGRMCEQFF
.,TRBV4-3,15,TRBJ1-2,CASSHIRGGSYGYTF
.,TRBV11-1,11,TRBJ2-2,CASSPPGELFF
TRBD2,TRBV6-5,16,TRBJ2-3,CASRCLGLARTDTQYF
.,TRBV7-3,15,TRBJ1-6,CASSLKDGNNSPLHF
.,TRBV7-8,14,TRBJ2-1,CASSADRTYNEQFF
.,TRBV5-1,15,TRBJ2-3,CASRLWVVATDTQYF
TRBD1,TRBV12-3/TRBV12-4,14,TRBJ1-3,CASSAQGTGNTIYF
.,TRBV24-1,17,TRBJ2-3,CATSVSLCKGSTDTQYF
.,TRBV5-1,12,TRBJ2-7,CASSLGGYEQYF
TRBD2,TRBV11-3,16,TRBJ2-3,CASSLEGGNPPDTQYF
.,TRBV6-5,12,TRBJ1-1,CASSWRGTEAFF
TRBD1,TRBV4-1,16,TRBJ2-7,CASSQDRGQRSYEQYF
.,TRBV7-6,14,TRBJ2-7,CASSLARSSYEQYF
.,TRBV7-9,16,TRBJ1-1,CASSPRQGRSNTEAFF
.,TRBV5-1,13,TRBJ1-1,CASSPTPWTEAFF
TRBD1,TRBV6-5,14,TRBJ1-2,CASSRGPGGYGYTF
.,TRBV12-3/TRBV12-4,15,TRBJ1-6,CASSLSREDNSPLHF
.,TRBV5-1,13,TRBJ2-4,CASSLRRGNIQYF
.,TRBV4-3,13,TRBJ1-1,CASSQERETEAFF
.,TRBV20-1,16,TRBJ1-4,CSARGPGTHSNEKLFF
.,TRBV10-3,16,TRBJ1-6,CAISDRASSYNSPLHF
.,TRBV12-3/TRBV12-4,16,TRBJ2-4,CASSPHRYLAKNIQYF
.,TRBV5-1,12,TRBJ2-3,CASSLQGDTQYF